A single sample gave rise to the 17 T cell receptor beta chains below, sequenced in a study of cytomegalovirus exposure and HLA in healthy donors. The protocol was immunoSEQ multiplex PCR, while the TCRdb copy is restricted to in-frame clones and leaves out a portion. Of 50,000 to 65,000 clones listed, approximately 95% are singletons. Sample: PBMCs. The receptor set was obtained from a woman under 30 in good health and CMV-seropositive.

The CDR3 nucleotides are TGTGCCACGACCCGGGTAGCGGGGGACAATGAGCAGTTCTTC. Its translation is CATTRVAGDNEQFF. The chain joins TRBV2 to TRBJ2-1; 9 bases are shared with TRBD2. J gave up 5 bases and V 10 bases, and 9 bases lay outside the gene matches. Germline V gene sequence: CDR1 SNHLY, CDR2 FYNNEI. The CDR3 runs to 14 residues.

The rearrangement uses TRBV15 and TRBJ1-2; D is unclear. Germline V lookup: CDR1 LNHNV, CDR2 YYDKDF (reference sequence). V was trimmed by 1 base and J by 6 bases, leaving 15 bases between them. The CDR3 contains 15 residues. In DNA, the CDR3 is TGTGCCACCAGCAGAGCCAGTCGGGAAAAGCATGGCTACACCTTC. Its protein product is CATSRASREKHGYTF.

V and J are TRBV5-6 and TRBJ2-1; D possibly corresponds to TRBD2 (7 bases). There are 15 residues in the CDR3. The germline CDR1 and CDR2 sequences are SGHDT and YYEEEE. V was pared by 2 bases and J by 2 bases, with 11 bases between. CDR3 DNA sequence: TGTGCCAGCAGCTTAAGGGGGGGCCCCTACAATGAGCAGTTCTTC. Protein: CASSLRGGPYNEQFF.

V and J are TRBV15 and TRBJ1-1; D is perhaps TRBD1 (5 bases). Germline assignment: CDR1 LNHNV and CDR2 YYDKDF (reference sequence). The CDR3 covers 13 residues. Trimming pared 4 bases from V and 1 base from J, leaving 7 bases between. DNA of the CDR3: TGTGCCACCAGCAAAGACAGGAACACTGAAGCTTTCTTT. Translated, it gives CATSKDRNTEAFF.

The chain links TRBV28 to TRBJ2-3; D remains unclear. V dropped 5 bases and J dropped 4 bases, with 10 bases sitting between them. The CDR3 totals 13 residues. Germline V lookup: CDR1 MDHEN, CDR2 SYDVKM. The CDR3 nucleotides read TGTGCCAGCAGTCGCCTCAGATCAGATACGCAGTATTTT. This gives the protein CASSRLRSDTQYF. Drawing the rest from reference TRBV28 and TRBJ2-3, the complete variable domain is DVKVTQSSRYLVKRTGEKVFLECVQDMDHENMFWYRQDPGLGLRLIYFSYDVKMKEKGDIPEGYSVSREKKERFSLILESASTNQTSMYLCASSRLRSDTQYFGPGTRLTVL.

The chain uses TRBV7-2 and TRBJ2-7; the D is unclear. CDR3 size: 12 residues. The V end lost 5 bases, the J end lost 3 bases, and 8 bases lay between the germline ends. The V gene's germline CDR1 is SGHTA and CDR2 FQGNSA. CDR3 nucleotides: TGTGCCAGCAGCCCTCGACACTACGAGCAGTACTTC. Protein product: CASSPRHYEQYF. Full variable domain (outside the CDR3, taken from reference TRBV7-2 and TRBJ2-7): GAGVSQSPSNKVTEKGKDVELRCDPISGHTALYWYRQSLGQGLEFLIYFQGNSAPDKSGLPSDRFSAERTGGSVSTLTIQRTQQEDSAVYLCASSPRHYEQYFGPGTRLTVT.

The chain recombines TRBV2 with TRBJ2-5; 7 nucleotides line up with TRBD2. This CDR3 is built from 15 residues. The V gene's germline CDR1 is SNHLY and CDR2 FYNNEI. V dropped 4 bases and J dropped 7; count of bases not matched to a gene: 12. As DNA, the CDR3 is TGTGCCAGCAGTGTAGGAGGGAGGGGACTTGCGACCCAGTACTTC. It encodes CASSVGGRGLATQYF.

This chain uses TRBV30 with TRBJ2-2; perhaps TRBD1 as D (5 bases). Per germline, CDR1 GTSNPN and CDR2 SVGIG (reference sequence). The germline V and J ends were trimmed by 0 bases and 8 bases, with 10 bases remaining between them. This CDR3 is built from 13 residues. The DNA for the CDR3 is TGTGCCTGGAGTGTATCCCGACAGGGGGAGCTGTTTTTT. Translated: CAWSVSRQGELFF.

The chain links TRBV7-6 to TRBJ1-3; 8 bases are a match to TRBD1. The CDR3 totals 16 residues. V lost 5 bases and J lost 3; bases outside the gene matches: 9. CDR1 is SGHVS, CDR2 FNYEAQ, per germline. The CDR3 DNA is TGTGCCAGCAGCCCCGTGGACAGGGTATATGGAAACACCATATATTTT. It is translated as CASSPVDRVYGNTIYF.

This CDR3 reads CASRAGIGGNTIYF. The DNA of the CDR3 is TGTGCCAGCCGGGCGGGTATTGGAGGGAACACCATATATTTT. The chain couples TRBV6-1 to TRBJ1-3; D not resolved. The V and J ends lost 8 bases and 7 bases respectively, with 18 bases between them. In germline, CDR1 is MNHNS, CDR2 SASEGT. The CDR3 loop spans 14 amino acids.

The chain combines TRBV11-2 with TRBJ1-1; D is perhaps TRBD1 (5 bases). The CDR3 totals 17 residues. The germline gives CDR1 SGHAT, CDR2 FQNNGV. V shed 1 base and J shed 2 bases, with 17 bases lying between them. The chain's CDR3 is CASSLVPEKGLNTEAFF. CDR3 nucleotides: TGTGCCAGCAGCTTAGTACCCGAAAAGGGGTTAAACACTGAAGCTTTCTTT. The full variable domain, in which reference TRBV11-2 and TRBJ1-1 provide the parts outside the CDR3, is EAGVAQSPRYKIIEKRQSVAFWCNPISGHATLYWYQQILGQGPKLLIQFQNNGVVDDSQLPKDRFSAERLKGVDSTLKIQPAKLEDSAVYLCASSLVPEKGLNTEAFFGQGTRLTVV.

This chain links TRBV14 with TRBJ2-2, with TRBD1 matching over 7 bases. Trimming took 4 bases from V and 4 from J; bases not matched to a gene: 3. This CDR3 has 14 amino acids. CDR1 SGHDN and CDR2 FVKESK come from the germline V gene. This CDR3 is CASSRDRATGELFF. CDR3 nucleotides: TGTGCCAGCAGCCGAGACAGGGCCACCGGGGAGCTGTTTTTT. Using reference TRBV14 and TRBJ2-2 for the parts outside the CDR3, the full variable domain is EAGVTQFPSHSVIEKGQTVTLRCDPISGHDNLYWYRRVMGKEIKFLLHFVKESKQDESGMPNNRFLAERTGGTYSTLKVQPAELEDSGVYFCASSRDRATGELFFGEGSRLTVL.

With respect to this clone: No DNA is shown, since the ends of the CDR3 on it are uncertain; the CDR3 is the one TCRdb lists. This chain links TRBV27 with TRBJ2-3; the D call of TRBD2 is as the table states it, not checked on the DNA. The germline V gene has CDR1 MNHEY and CDR2 SMNVEV (reference sequence). The CDR3 contains 16 residues when both ends are counted. This CDR3 is CASSSSASGGHYTQYF.

The V and J genes are TRBV28 and TRBJ1-5; 9 bases fit TRBD1. Trimming removed 5 bases from V and 5 bases from J; junction bases left unmatched: 4. This CDR3 has 14 residues. CDR1 is MDHEN and CDR2 is SYDVKM in the germline V gene. CDR3 in DNA: TGTGCCAGCAGTACCGGGACAGGGTATCAGCCCCAGCATTTT. Amino acids: CASSTGTGYQPQHF.

This chain links TRBV29-1 with TRBJ2-7; D call uncertain. CDR1 SQVTM and CDR2 ANQGSEA come from the germline V gene. The CDR3 runs to 13 residues. V was clipped by 6 bases and J by 3 bases, with 15 bases between them. CDR3 amino acids: CSVLSQYSYEQYF. The CDR3 region has the DNA TGCAGCGTCCTCTCCCAATACAGCTACGAGCAGTACTTC.

For the CDR3, the DNA is TGTGCCAGCACCCTGGGGGGGGACGTAGCCTACGAGCAGTACTTC. Encoded protein: CASTLGGDVAYEQYF. The chain employs TRBV28 and TRBJ2-7; 7 bases are shared with TRBD2. V was clipped by 7 bases and J by 2 bases; unmatched bases: 11. The CDR3 contains 15 residues. Germline V CDR1 and CDR2: MDHEN, SYDVKM. Combining the CDR3 with reference TRBV28 and TRBJ2-7 gives the whole variable domain DVKVTQSSRYLVKRTGEKVFLECVQDMDHENMFWYRQDPGLGLRLIYFSYDVKMKEKGDIPEGYSVSREKKERFSLILESASTNQTSMYLCASTLGGDVAYEQYFGPGTRLTVT.

The chain combines TRBV11-2 with TRBJ1-4, with no clear D. V dropped 1 base and J dropped 4 bases, with 7 bases sitting between them. Germline lookup yields CDR1 SGHAT and CDR2 FQNNGV. This CDR3 is 14 amino acids long. CDR3 in amino acids: CASSLGRGNEKLFF. CDR3 DNA sequence: TGTGCCAGCAGCTTAGGGCGGGGTAATGAAAAACTGTTTTTT.